This is a list of T cell receptor beta chains from one sample in a study of T cell responses to AZD1222 COVID-19 vaccine. Clones were sequenced by immunoSEQ multiplex PCR, and TCRdb holds only the in-frame ones, with some missing. The sample contains about 130,000 clones, 85% to 95% of which appear only once. Here the sequenced sample was peripheral blood, taken on day 0 of AZD1222 vaccination. The receptors come from an adult in good health. CDR3s include the opening cysteine and the closing phenylalanine or tryptophan.

V gene	J gene	CDR3 protein
TRBV6-4	TRBJ2-1	CASSDGLAGDHNEQFF
TRBV6-5	TRBJ2-7	CASSRGGGGEGEQYF
TRBV5-6	TRBJ1-2	CASSPAWTDNYGYTF
TRBV5-5	TRBJ1-2	CASSLGPTVGGYTF
TRBV29-1	TRBJ2-2	CSVEQGGANTGELFF
TRBV11-2	TRBJ1-2	CASSKTPGQEWYGYTF
TRBV27	TRBJ1-3	CASSLQGTSGNTIYF
TRBV2	TRBJ2-7	CASSEGGYEQYF
TRBV7-6	TRBJ1-3	CASSSRPGQGGNTIYF
TRBV4-3	TRBJ2-2	CASSQVLAGAGELFF
TRBV4-3	TRBJ2-7	CASSQELLSYEQYF
TRBV6-6	TRBJ1-1	CASSYLDSEAFF
TRBV19	TRBJ2-3	CASSIRRSSTDTQYF
TRBV30	TRBJ2-1	CAWSEELYNEQFF
TRBV25-1	TRBJ2-7	CASSEWGDGSYEQYF
TRBV7-2	TRBJ1-1	CASSLGGTLNTEAFF
TRBV5-1	TRBJ1-4	CASSFAATNEKLFF
TRBV6-2/TRBV6-3	TRBJ2-4	CASSYSRFSGTNTLAKNIQYF
TRBV20-1	TRBJ2-3	CSGRQGDTQYF
TRBV5-6	TRBJ1-4	CASSLVTANEKLFF
TRBV6-2/TRBV6-3	TRBJ2-5	CASSWGQGPRETQYF
TRBV5-1	TRBJ2-1	CASSLEGLAVNEQFF